The rows below give T cell receptor beta chains drawn from one sample of a study of cytomegalovirus exposure and HLA in healthy donors. The data were produced by immunoSEQ multiplex PCR, yet TCRdb's version contains in-frame clones alone and is incomplete. This sample carries around 230,000 clones, roughly 79% of them seen once, and the ten largest clones take 1.8%. Material for sequencing was PBMCs. These receptors all come from a male donor in good health and CMV-seronegative. Both conserved end residues are part of each CDR3. Each record gives: V gene, clone size, J gene, D gene, CDR3 DNA, CDR3 protein. D genes are given only for firm matches. Where a row states a size, it is once, few, many or the class of an expanded clone; other rows omit it.

V gene: TRBV9; clone size: NA; J gene: TRBJ1-1; D gene: NA; CDR3 DNA: TGTGCCAGCACACAGGGCTGGGACACTGAAGCCTTCTTT; CDR3 protein: CASTQGWDTEAFF
V gene: TRBV30; clone size: NA; J gene: TRBJ2-3; D gene: TRBD2; CDR3 DNA: TGTGCAGCCGAGGCTAGCGGTACGCAGTATTTT; CDR3 protein: CAAEASGTQYF
V gene: TRBV9; clone size: many; J gene: TRBJ1-3; D gene: NA; CDR3 DNA: TGTGCCAGCAGCGTAGCTTCTGGAAACACCATATATTTT; CDR3 protein: CASSVASGNTIYF
V gene: TRBV18; clone size: NA; J gene: TRBJ1-6; D gene: TRBD1; CDR3 DNA: TGTGCCAGCTCGGCGGCAGGGGGAGGTTCCTATAATTCACCCCTCCACTTT; CDR3 protein: CASSAAGGGSYNSPLHF
V gene: TRBV7-2; clone size: NA; J gene: TRBJ2-7; D gene: NA; CDR3 DNA: TGTGCCAGCAGCTTAGTAGGGCACAGGTACGAGCAGTACTTC; CDR3 protein: CASSLVGHRYEQYF
V gene: TRBV9; clone size: NA; J gene: TRBJ1-1; D gene: NA; CDR3 DNA: TGTGCCAGCAGCGTAGGGGGGAGGTTGAACACTGAAGCTTTCTTT; CDR3 protein: CASSVGGRLNTEAFF
V gene: TRBV6-1; clone size: NA; J gene: TRBJ2-5; D gene: TRBD2; CDR3 DNA: TGTGCCAGCAGTGCACCTAGCGGGGGGGCCGTCGAGACCCAGTACTTC; CDR3 protein: CASSAPSGGAVETQYF
V gene: TRBV27; clone size: few; J gene: TRBJ1-1; D gene: TRBD1; CDR3 DNA: TGTGCCAGCAGTTTAAGGGGACAGGGAGGAAGAGCTTTCTTT; CDR3 protein: CASSLRGQGGRAFF
V gene: TRBV25-1; clone size: NA; J gene: TRBJ1-2; D gene: TRBD1; CDR3 DNA: TGTGCCAGCAGTGAAGTGGGAACAGGGGAAATTTTTGGCTACACCTTC; CDR3 protein: CASSEVGTGEIFGYTF
V gene: TRBV27; clone size: NA; J gene: TRBJ1-6; D gene: NA; CDR3 DNA: TGTGCCAGCAGTTTTCTGAGTTCACCCCTCCACTTT; CDR3 protein: CASSFLSSPLHF
V gene: TRBV5-1; clone size: NA; J gene: TRBJ2-3; D gene: TRBD1; CDR3 DNA: TGCGCCAGCAGCTGGATGACCGGGACAGGGTCAGATACGCAGTATTTT; CDR3 protein: CASSWMTGTGSDTQYF
V gene: TRBV6-5; clone size: NA; J gene: TRBJ1-1; D gene: NA; CDR3 DNA: TGTGCCAGCAGTAGACGACCGGACAGGAACACTGAAGCTTTCTTT; CDR3 protein: CASSRRPDRNTEAFF
V gene: TRBV5-1; clone size: once; J gene: TRBJ2-7; D gene: NA; CDR3 DNA: TGCGCCAGCAGCTTGGCCGGGATGGTCTACGAGCAGTACTTC; CDR3 protein: CASSLAGMVYEQYF
V gene: TRBV4-2; clone size: many; J gene: TRBJ1-6; D gene: TRBD1; CDR3 DNA: TGTGCCAGCAGCGGACAGGAAACCTCACCCCTCCACTTT; CDR3 protein: CASSGQETSPLHF
V gene: TRBV11-3; clone size: NA; J gene: TRBJ2-5; D gene: NA; CDR3 DNA: TGTGCCAGCAGCCCCTCGTACCAAGAGACCCAGTACTTC; CDR3 protein: CASSPSYQETQYF
V gene: TRBV18; clone size: NA; J gene: TRBJ1-1; D gene: NA; CDR3 DNA: TGTGCCAGCTCACCACAGGAGGGCGGGGAGAACACTGAAGCTTTCTTT; CDR3 protein: CASSPQEGGENTEAFF
V gene: TRBV19; clone size: NA; J gene: TRBJ1-2; D gene: NA; CDR3 DNA: TGTGCCAGTTGGGAGCCGCAAGAACCGCATGGCTACACCTTC; CDR3 protein: CASWEPQEPHGYTF
V gene: TRBV28; clone size: NA; J gene: TRBJ2-2; D gene: TRBD1; CDR3 DNA: TGTGCCAGCAGTCGGACAGGCGTCCAGGGCGGGGAGCTGTTTTTT; CDR3 protein: CASSRTGVQGGELFF
V gene: TRBV5-1; clone size: NA; J gene: TRBJ2-1; D gene: TRBD2; CDR3 DNA: TGCGCCAGTGGGACAGCGGGGGGCTTGAATGAGCAGTTCTTC; CDR3 protein: CASGTAGGLNEQFF
V gene: TRBV10-2; clone size: NA; J gene: TRBJ2-2; D gene: TRBD2; CDR3 DNA: TGCGCCAGCAGTAGCGGGGGGGCCAGGGGCGGGGAGCTGTTTTTT; CDR3 protein: CASSSGGARGGELFF
V gene: TRBV19; clone size: NA; J gene: TRBJ1-3; D gene: TRBD1; CDR3 DNA: TGTGCCAGTAGTACCGCCCGGACAGGGAGGGGAAACACCATATATTTT; CDR3 protein: CASSTARTGRGNTIYF